Listed below are T cell receptor beta chains from one sample, sequenced in a study of cytotoxic CD8 clonotypes in ibrutinib-treated CLL. Sequencing used immunoSEQ multiplex PCR; TCRdb keeps in-frame clones, though not all of them. The profile covers roughly 250,000 clones, with 60% to 75% appearing a single time and approximately 15% taken by the ten largest. The sample was PBMCs, taken after 24 months of ibrutinib treatment. These receptor sequences come from a human donor with chronic lymphocytic leukemia. Both conserved end residues are part of each CDR3. D genes are given only for firm matches. Expanded clones get a size class; other rows say once, few or many, or leave the size out.

CDR3 DNA: TGTGCCAGCAGCTTGTTAGGCCCAGGAAACACTGAAGCTTTCTTT
CDR3 protein: CASSLLGPGNTEAFF
J gene: TRBJ1-1
clone size: -
CDR3 length: 15
D gene: -
V gene: TRBV5-4

CDR3 DNA: TGTGCCAGTAGTATAAAGGGCGGCTATGGCTACACCTTC
CDR3 protein: CASSIKGGYGYTF
J gene: TRBJ1-2
clone size: once
CDR3 length: 13
D gene: -
V gene: TRBV19

CDR3 DNA: TGTGCCAGCAGCGTAGATGCAGGGACCCGGACAGATACGCAGTATTTT
CDR3 protein: CASSVDAGTRTDTQYF
J gene: TRBJ2-3
clone size: -
CDR3 length: 16
D gene: -
V gene: TRBV9

CDR3 DNA: TGTGCCAGCAGTTTATGGAGCAATCAGCCCCAGCATTTT
CDR3 protein: CASSLWSNQPQHF
J gene: TRBJ1-5
clone size: few
CDR3 length: 13
D gene: -
V gene: TRBV27

CDR3 DNA: TGTGCCAGCAGCTTAGAAAGGACTAGTCAGCATGAGCAGTTCTTC
CDR3 protein: CASSLERTSQHEQFF
J gene: TRBJ2-1
clone size: -
CDR3 length: 15
D gene: TRBD2
V gene: TRBV7-8

CDR3 DNA: TGTGCCAGCAGTTACGTGGACACGTCCTACGAGCAGTACTTC
CDR3 protein: CASSYVDTSYEQYF
J gene: TRBJ2-7
clone size: -
CDR3 length: 14
D gene: -
V gene: TRBV6-5

CDR3 DNA: TGTGCCAGCAGCTTAGGGTCCGGCTATGAGCAGTTCTTC
CDR3 protein: CASSLGSGYEQFF
J gene: TRBJ2-1
clone size: few
CDR3 length: 13
D gene: -
V gene: TRBV7-3

CDR3 DNA: TGTGCCAGCAGGAGAACCCGCGCAACCGAGCAGTACTTC
CDR3 protein: CASRRTRATEQYF
J gene: TRBJ2-7
clone size: -
CDR3 length: 13
D gene: -
V gene: TRBV27

CDR3 DNA: TGTGCCACCAGCAGTCCCCAGGGGTTTGATCAGCCCCAGCATTTT
CDR3 protein: CATSSPQGFDQPQHF
J gene: TRBJ1-5
clone size: few
CDR3 length: 15
D gene: -
V gene: TRBV15

CDR3 DNA: TGTGCCAGCACCCTGGGCAGCTCTGGAAACACCATATATTTT
CDR3 protein: CASTLGSSGNTIYF
J gene: TRBJ1-3
clone size: few
CDR3 length: 14
D gene: -
V gene: TRBV7-9

CDR3 DNA: TGTGCCAGCACCTCTCGCGCCATGAACACTGAAGCTTTCTTT
CDR3 protein: CASTSRAMNTEAFF
J gene: TRBJ1-1
clone size: once
CDR3 length: 14
D gene: -
V gene: TRBV27

CDR3 DNA: TGTGCCAGCAGCCAAGTTGCAGGTAGCTCCTACAATGAGCAGTTCTTC
CDR3 protein: CASSQVAGSSYNEQFF
J gene: TRBJ2-1
clone size: -
CDR3 length: 16
D gene: -
V gene: TRBV14

CDR3 DNA: TGTGCCTGGAGCGGGCTGGCTGGTGCCTACACCTTC
CDR3 protein: CAWSGLAGAYTF
J gene: TRBJ1-2
clone size: -
CDR3 length: 12
D gene: -
V gene: TRBV30

CDR3 DNA: TGCGCCAGCAGCCAAACGACAGGGCGCGGGGATACGCAGTATTTT
CDR3 protein: CASSQTTGRGDTQYF
J gene: TRBJ2-3
clone size: -
CDR3 length: 15
D gene: TRBD1
V gene: TRBV5-1

CDR3 DNA: TGTGCTAGTGGTTTGGTAGGTAATGAGCAGTTCTTC
CDR3 protein: CASGLVGNEQFF
J gene: TRBJ2-1
clone size: -
CDR3 length: 12
D gene: -
V gene: TRBV12-5

CDR3 DNA: TGTGCCAGCAGCGTGACGATGTCAGATACGCAGTATTTT
CDR3 protein: CASSVTMSDTQYF
J gene: TRBJ2-3
clone size: -
CDR3 length: 13
D gene: -
V gene: TRBV9

CDR3 DNA: TGTGCCAGCAGCTGGCAGAGCTCCTCTGGGGCCAACGTCCTGACTTTC
CDR3 protein: CASSWQSSSGANVLTF
J gene: TRBJ2-6
clone size: -
CDR3 length: 16
D gene: -
V gene: TRBV7-2

CDR3 DNA: TGTGCCAGCAGCAAGCTGGGACTAGCGGGGCAGTACTTC
CDR3 protein: CASSKLGLAGQYF
J gene: TRBJ2-7
clone size: -
CDR3 length: 13
D gene: TRBD2
V gene: TRBV6-5

CDR3 DNA: TGCGCCAGCAGCCAACAGACAGGGAAGAGCAATCAGCCCCAGCATTTT
CDR3 protein: CASSQQTGKSNQPQHF
J gene: TRBJ1-5
clone size: -
CDR3 length: 16
D gene: TRBD1
V gene: TRBV4-1

CDR3 DNA: TGTGCCAGCAGTTTAGAAGCGGGAGACTCTGGGACCCAGTACTTC
CDR3 protein: CASSLEAGDSGTQYF
J gene: TRBJ2-5
clone size: -
CDR3 length: 15
D gene: TRBD2
V gene: TRBV27

CDR3 DNA: TGTGCCAGCTATAACAGGGCAGAGACCCAGTACTTC
CDR3 protein: CASYNRAETQYF
J gene: TRBJ2-5
clone size: once
CDR3 length: 12
D gene: -
V gene: TRBV6-1

CDR3 DNA: TGTGCCAGCAGTTCCTCCGGGACAGGTGGGGCGGACACCATATATTTT
CDR3 protein: CASSSSGTGGADTIYF
J gene: TRBJ1-3
clone size: -
CDR3 length: 16
D gene: TRBD1
V gene: TRBV28

CDR3 DNA: TGTGCCAGCAGCTTGGGATGGGGGGCTGGGGACAATCAGCCCCAGCATTTT
CDR3 protein: CASSLGWGAGDNQPQHF
J gene: TRBJ1-5
clone size: few
CDR3 length: 17
D gene: -
V gene: TRBV7-2

CDR3 DNA: TGTGCCAGCAGTTTACCTCGCGGGGAACTAGGCTACGAGCAGTACTTC
CDR3 protein: CASSLPRGELGYEQYF
J gene: TRBJ2-7
clone size: -
CDR3 length: 16
D gene: -
V gene: TRBV28

CDR3 DNA: TGTGCCAGCAGCTTTGACAGATCCTACGAGCAGTACTTC
CDR3 protein: CASSFDRSYEQYF
J gene: TRBJ2-7
clone size: -
CDR3 length: 13
D gene: -
V gene: TRBV13

CDR3 DNA: TGCGCCAGCAGCCAGGCCGGGACTAGCGGGAGCACAGATACGCAGTATTTT
CDR3 protein: CASSQAGTSGSTDTQYF
J gene: TRBJ2-3
clone size: -
CDR3 length: 17
D gene: TRBD2
V gene: TRBV4-3

CDR3 DNA: TGTGCCAGCAGTCCGATACAGGGTTACGAGCAGTACTTC
CDR3 protein: CASSPIQGYEQYF
J gene: TRBJ2-7
clone size: -
CDR3 length: 13
D gene: -
V gene: TRBV27

CDR3 DNA: TGCGCCAGCCGACAGGGGGAATCCTACGAGCAGTACTTC
CDR3 protein: CASRQGESYEQYF
J gene: TRBJ2-7
clone size: -
CDR3 length: 13
D gene: TRBD1
V gene: TRBV5-1

CDR3 DNA: TGTGCCTGGAGCCCGGCTAGCGGGAGGTGGAATGAGCAGTTCTTC
CDR3 protein: CAWSPASGRWNEQFF
J gene: TRBJ2-1
clone size: -
CDR3 length: 15
D gene: TRBD2
V gene: TRBV30

CDR3 DNA: TGTGCTAGCAGCTTAGACTCGAACACTGAAGCTTTCTTT
CDR3 protein: CASSLDSNTEAFF
J gene: TRBJ1-1
clone size: -
CDR3 length: 13
D gene: -
V gene: TRBV7-7

CDR3 DNA: TGCAGTGCCCTACCGGGCTATGGCTACACCTTC
CDR3 protein: CSALPGYGYTF
J gene: TRBJ1-2
clone size: -
CDR3 length: 11
D gene: -
V gene: TRBV20-1

CDR3 DNA: TGTGCCTGGAGTGTGCAGGGAATCCACGAGCAGTACTTC
CDR3 protein: CAWSVQGIHEQYF
J gene: TRBJ2-7
clone size: -
CDR3 length: 13
D gene: -
V gene: TRBV30

CDR3 DNA: TGTGCCAGCAGTTTATTGGGGGCGGATGAAAAACTGTTTTTT
CDR3 protein: CASSLLGADEKLFF
J gene: TRBJ1-4
clone size: -
CDR3 length: 14
D gene: -
V gene: TRBV27

CDR3 DNA: TGTGCCACCAGCAACTGGACTGTAGCCAAAAACATTCAGTACTTC
CDR3 protein: CATSNWTVAKNIQYF
J gene: TRBJ2-4
clone size: -
CDR3 length: 15
D gene: -
V gene: TRBV15

CDR3 DNA: TGTGCCAGTAGTATCGAGGGGGCAGCTCAGCCCCAGCATTTT
CDR3 protein: CASSIEGAAQPQHF
J gene: TRBJ1-5
clone size: -
CDR3 length: 14
D gene: TRBD1
V gene: TRBV19

CDR3 DNA: TGTGCCAGTAGTATAGAATCAGCCCGGGGTGGCTACACCTTC
CDR3 protein: CASSIESARGGYTF
J gene: TRBJ1-2
clone size: -
CDR3 length: 14
D gene: -
V gene: TRBV19

CDR3 DNA: TGTGCCAGCACCTCCGGACAGGGACAGTATGGCTACACCTTC
CDR3 protein: CASTSGQGQYGYTF
J gene: TRBJ1-2
clone size: -
CDR3 length: 14
D gene: TRBD1
V gene: TRBV28

CDR3 DNA: TGTGCCAGCAGCCCAGTTCCCGACAGGACAGTCTACGAGCAGTACTTC
CDR3 protein: CASSPVPDRTVYEQYF
J gene: TRBJ2-7
clone size: -
CDR3 length: 16
D gene: -
V gene: TRBV5-5

CDR3 DNA: TGTGCCAGCAGCACCCTAGGTGGGACCTTGAGGGCAGAGCAGTACTTC
CDR3 protein: CASSTLGGTLRAEQYF
J gene: TRBJ2-7
clone size: -
CDR3 length: 16
D gene: -
V gene: TRBV5-4

CDR3 DNA: TGCAGCCATACCGGCACGGCGAACACCGGGGAGCTGTTTTTT
CDR3 protein: CSHTGTANTGELFF
J gene: TRBJ2-2
clone size: -
CDR3 length: 14
D gene: -
V gene: TRBV29-1

CDR3 DNA: TGTGCCAGTAGTTGGCGGGAGCTTACCAATGAGCAGTTCTTC
CDR3 protein: CASSWRELTNEQFF
J gene: TRBJ2-1
clone size: few
CDR3 length: 14
D gene: TRBD2
V gene: TRBV19

CDR3 DNA: TGCGCCAGCAGCCAAGAGAGTCCGATCTATAGCAATCAGCCCCAGCATTTT
CDR3 protein: CASSQESPIYSNQPQHF
J gene: TRBJ1-5
clone size: -
CDR3 length: 17
D gene: -
V gene: TRBV4-1

CDR3 DNA: TGTGCCAGCAGTTCTCTCTCGGGGAATGAGGGCCAGTACTTC
CDR3 protein: CASSSLSGNEGQYF
J gene: TRBJ2-7
clone size: -
CDR3 length: 14
D gene: -
V gene: TRBV2

CDR3 DNA: TGTGCCAGCAGCCAGGCGGCCCTTTTAACGGATACGCAGTATTTT
CDR3 protein: CASSQAALLTDTQYF
J gene: TRBJ2-3
clone size: -
CDR3 length: 15
D gene: -
V gene: TRBV7-3

CDR3 DNA: TGTGCCAGCAGTGAATCCCGGGGGAGGGCCGGGGAGCTGTTTTTT
CDR3 protein: CASSESRGRAGELFF
J gene: TRBJ2-2
clone size: -
CDR3 length: 15
D gene: TRBD2
V gene: TRBV2

CDR3 DNA: TGTGCCAGCACTAGACTAGCGGGAGAGGTCTACGAGCAGTACTTC
CDR3 protein: CASTRLAGEVYEQYF
J gene: TRBJ2-7
clone size: -
CDR3 length: 15
D gene: TRBD2
V gene: TRBV6-6

CDR3 DNA: TGTGCCAGTATCCCAAAAAAGCAGGGAAGAGATCAGCCCCAGCATTTT
CDR3 protein: CASIPKKQGRDQPQHF
J gene: TRBJ1-5
clone size: -
CDR3 length: 16
D gene: -
V gene: TRBV19

CDR3 DNA: TGTGCCAGCAAAGGGGGACACTACACCGGGGAGCTGTTTTTT
CDR3 protein: CASKGGHYTGELFF
J gene: TRBJ2-2
clone size: -
CDR3 length: 14
D gene: -
V gene: TRBV6-5

CDR3 DNA: TGTGCCAGCAGCTTAGAAGAGACCGGGGAGCTGTTTTTT
CDR3 protein: CASSLEETGELFF
J gene: TRBJ2-2
clone size: -
CDR3 length: 13
D gene: -
V gene: TRBV11-3

CDR3 DNA: TGCGCCAGCAGCCAAGATGCCAGGCCCTACGAGCAGTACTTC
CDR3 protein: CASSQDARPYEQYF
J gene: TRBJ2-7
clone size: -
CDR3 length: 14
D gene: -
V gene: TRBV4-3

CDR3 DNA: TGCGCCAGCAGCCAAGGTCAGGGGTTTTCCACAGATACGCAGTATTTT
CDR3 protein: CASSQGQGFSTDTQYF
J gene: TRBJ2-3
clone size: -
CDR3 length: 16
D gene: -
V gene: TRBV4-3

CDR3 DNA: TGCAGCGTTGAACGGGGATATTACACCTTC
CDR3 protein: CSVERGYYTF
J gene: TRBJ1-2
clone size: few
CDR3 length: 10
D gene: -
V gene: TRBV29-1

CDR3 DNA: TGTGCCAGCAGTGAGGGACAGGGGGCGCGTGGGACTGAAGCTTTCTTT
CDR3 protein: CASSEGQGARGTEAFF
J gene: TRBJ1-1
clone size: -
CDR3 length: 16
D gene: TRBD1
V gene: TRBV25-1